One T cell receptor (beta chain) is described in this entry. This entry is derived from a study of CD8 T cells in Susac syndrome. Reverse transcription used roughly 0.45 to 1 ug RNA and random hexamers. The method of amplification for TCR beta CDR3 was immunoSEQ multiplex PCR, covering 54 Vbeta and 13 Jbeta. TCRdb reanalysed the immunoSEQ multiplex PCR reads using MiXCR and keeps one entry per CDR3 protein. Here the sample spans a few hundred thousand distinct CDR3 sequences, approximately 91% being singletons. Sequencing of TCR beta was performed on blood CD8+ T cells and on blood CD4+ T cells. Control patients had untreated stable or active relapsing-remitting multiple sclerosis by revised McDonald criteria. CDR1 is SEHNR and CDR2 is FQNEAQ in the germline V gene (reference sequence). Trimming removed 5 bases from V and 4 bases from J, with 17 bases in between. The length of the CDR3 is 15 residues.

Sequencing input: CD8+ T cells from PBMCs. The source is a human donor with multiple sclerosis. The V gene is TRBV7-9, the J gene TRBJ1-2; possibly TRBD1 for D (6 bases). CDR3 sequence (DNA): TGTGCCAGCAGCCCTCCCCCACAGGGTACCTATGGCTACACCTTC. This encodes CASSPPPQGTYGYTF. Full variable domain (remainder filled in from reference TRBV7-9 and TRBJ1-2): DTGVSQNPRHKITKRGQNVTFRCDPISEHNRLYWYRQTLGQGPEFLTYFQNEAQLEKSRLLSDRFSAERPKGSFSTLEIQRTEQGDSAMYLCASSPPPQGTYGYTFGSGTRLTVV.